What follows are 20 T cell receptor beta chains derived from one specimen sequenced in a study of blood T cell repertoires in COVID-19. Clones were sequenced by immunoSEQ multiplex PCR, and TCRdb holds only the in-frame ones, with some missing. This table holds approximately 380,000 clones, 85% to 90% found once. The specimen sequenced was PBMCs or T cells enriched from blood (not recorded which). Receptors originate from a woman between 18 and 29 years old who had recovered from COVID-19.

The rearrangement links TRBV9 to TRBJ1-1; 9 nucleotides line up with TRBD1. CDR1 and CDR2 (germline): SGDLS, YYNGEE. V lost 2 bases, J lost 4 bases, and 15 bases stayed unmatched. The CDR3 loop spans 18 amino acids. The CDR3: CASSVGSGTGTKRTEAFF. DNA of the CDR3: TGTGCCAGCAGCGTCGGTTCGGGGACAGGGACCAAGCGCACTGAAGCTTTCTTT.

V is TRBV20-1 and J is TRBJ2-4, with TRBD2 matching over 8 bases. The CDR3 is 17 amino acids. J lost 5 bases, V lost 3 bases, and 15 bases had no gene match. Germline CDR1 and CDR2: DFQATT and SNEGSKA (reference sequence). For the CDR3, the DNA is TGCAGTGCTAGTAACGCACGTTCGGGGGGGAAGGAAAACATTCAGTACTTC. Protein product: CSASNARSGGKENIQYF.

This clone appeared once. The chain has TRBV5-4 and TRBJ2-3; 9 bases are a match to TRBD2. The trim removed 5 bases at V and 4 bases at J, leaving 5 bases unmatched. The germline CDR1 and CDR2 sequences are SGHNT and YYREEE (reference sequence). The CDR3 is made up of 14 amino acids. The CDR3 coding sequence is TGTGCCAGCAGAGCGGGGGGTTGGGCAGATACGCAGTATTTT. Residues: CASRAGGWADTQYF. Combining the CDR3 with reference TRBV5-4 and TRBJ2-3 gives the whole variable domain ETGVTQSPTHLIKTRGQQVTLRCSSQSGHNTVSWYQQALGQGPQFIFQYYREEENGRGNFPPRFSGLQFPNYSSELNVNALELDDSALYLCASRAGGWADTQYFGPGTRLTVL.

The chain recombines TRBV7-9 with TRBJ1-6, with 9 bases identical to TRBD1. The V gene end was trimmed by 3 bases and the J gene end by 3 bases; junction bases not matched to a gene: 3. Germline CDR1 SEHNR, CDR2 FQNEAQ (reference sequence). CDR3 size: 16 residues. The CDR3 DNA follows: TGTGCCAGCAGCTTGACAGGGGGTATCTATAATTCACCCCTCCACTTT. Protein: CASSLTGGIYNSPLHF. The whole variable domain, filled in from reference TRBV7-9 and TRBJ1-6, reads DTGVSQNPRHKITKRGQNVTFRCDPISEHNRLYWYRQTLGQGPEFLTYFQNEAQLEKSRLLSDRFSAERPKGSFSTLEIQRTEQGDSAMYLCASSLTGGIYNSPLHFGNGTRLTVT.

The rearrangement joins TRBV7-9 to TRBJ2-7, with 10 bases fitting TRBD2. Germline V gene data show CDR1 as SEHNR and CDR2 as FQNEAQ (reference sequence). Trimming removed 1 base from V and 2 bases from J; junction bases left unmatched: 8. The CDR3 runs to 17 residues. The CDR3 loop reads CASSLVGRTSGAYEQYF. CDR3 DNA: TGTGCCAGCAGCTTAGTAGGGAGGACTAGCGGAGCCTACGAGCAGTACTTC.

This clone was picked up a small number of times. The V call is TRBV3-1 (or the pseudogene TRBV3-2), the J call TRBJ1-4; tentatively, D is TRBD1 (5 bases). Germline assignment: CDR1 LGHDT and CDR2 YNNKEL (reference sequence). The V end was cut by 4 bases, the J end by 8 bases, with 29 bases between. There are 19 residues in the CDR3. The CDR3: CASSPSLGGHHPGAEKLFF. The DNA for the CDR3 is TGTGCCAGCAGCCCCAGTTTGGGGGGTCACCACCCAGGTGCCGAAAAACTGTTTTTT.

This sequence joins TRBV5-4 and TRBJ2-2, with D possibly matching TRBD2 (5 bases). CDR3 length: 18 amino acids. Germline assignment: CDR1 SGHNT and CDR2 YYREEE (reference sequence). Trimming pared 4 bases from V and 3 bases from J, leaving 22 bases between. The CDR3 DNA follows: TGTGCCAGCAGCGCGTTACTAGGCCAGTCGGGCTACACCGGGGAGCTGTTTTTT. Residues: CASSALLGQSGYTGELFF.

V gene TRBV30 combines with J gene TRBJ2-3, with D perhaps TRBD2 (7 bases). CDR1 and CDR2 from the germline V gene are GTSNPN and SVGIG (reference sequence). The CDR3 is 14 residues long. V gave up 2 bases and J gave up 8 bases, with 17 bases separating them. Written as DNA, the CDR3 is TGTGCCTGGAGTCCCCGTCGGGGGGCTGCTACGCAGTATTTT. Translation gives CAWSPRRGAATQYF.

The chain carries TRBV27 and TRBJ1-5; 8 bases are shared with TRBD1. The J segment lost 1 base and the V segment lost 6 bases, leaving 5 bases of the junction unmatched. This CDR3 has 15 amino acids. Germline V gene sequence: CDR1 MNHEY, CDR2 SMNVEV (reference sequence). DNA of the CDR3: TGTGCCAGCAGACTGGACAGGGCCAGCAATCAGCCCCAGCATTTT. Protein sequence: CASRLDRASNQPQHF.

The chain uses TRBV30 and TRBJ1-2; D possibly corresponds to TRBD1 (5 bases). Germline-derived CDR1 and CDR2 are GTSNPN and SVGIG (reference sequence). With 2 bases removed from V and 1 base from J, the gap between germline ends came to 11 bases. This CDR3 has 14 residues. CDR3 nucleotides: TGTGCCTGGAGTCGGGGACTCCATAACTATGGCTACACCTTC. This encodes CAWSRGLHNYGYTF.

This sequence joins TRBV3-1 (or the pseudogene TRBV3-2) and TRBJ2-7; TRBD1 matches at 9 bases. Germline-derived CDR1 and CDR2 are LGHDT and YNNKEL (reference sequence). The CDR3 loop spans 14 amino acids. Trimming took 2 bases from V and 6 from J; bases not matched to a gene: 5. The CDR3 DNA is TGTGCCAGCAGCCAAAGGGACAGGGTTCTCGAGCAGTACTTC. It codes for CASSQRDRVLEQYF.

The chain joins TRBV6-6 to TRBJ2-5, with TRBD1 matching 7 bases. V shed 0 bases, J shed 4 bases, and the junction held 5 bases outside the gene matches. The CDR3 is made up of 15 amino acids. The germline V gene encodes CDR1 MNHNY and CDR2 SVGAGI (reference sequence). For the CDR3, the DNA is TGTGCCAGCAGTTACTCAAGACAGGGAAGAGAGACCCAGTACTTC. It translates to CASSYSRQGRETQYF.

V usage is TRBV19 and J usage is TRBJ1-2; no reliable D call. Trimming stripped 7 bases from V and 3 bases from J, with 9 bases between. Germline loops: CDR1 LNHDA, CDR2 SQIVND (reference sequence). This CDR3 region has 12 residues. CDR3 sequence reads: CASIWAYYGYTF. The DNA of the CDR3 is TGTGCCAGTATCTGGGCCTACTATGGCTACACCTTC. Based on the CDR3 plus reference TRBV19 and TRBJ1-2, the full variable domain is DGGITQSPKYLFRKEGQNVTLSCEQNLNHDAMYWYRQDPGQGLRLIYYSQIVNDFQKGDIAEGYSVSREKKESFPLTVTSAQKNPTAFYLCASIWAYYGYTFGSGTRLTVV.

A word on this clone: This sample includes further DNA sequences coding for the same CDR3. The genes are TRBV18 and TRBJ2-7; TRBD1 matches 9 bases. The CDR3 sequence is 14 residues long. The germline gives CDR1 KGHSH, CDR2 LQKENI. V trimming: 2 bases; J trimming: 5 bases; junction bases outside the gene matches: 4. The CDR3 DNA follows: TGTGCCAGCTCACCAGGGACAGGGAGCCACGAGCAGTACTTC. Protein: CASSPGTGSHEQYF.

This chain joins TRBV29-1 and TRBJ1-2; possible D gene TRBD1, 5 bases. Germline V lookup: CDR1 SQVTM, CDR2 ANQGSEA. Trimming left V 8 bases short and J 7 bases short, with 26 bases between. There are 15 residues in the CDR3. The CDR3: CSIRAGPAGLSGYTF. The CDR3 bases are TGCAGCATTCGGGCGGGGCCGGCCGGCTTGAGTGGCTACACCTTC.

In its sample, this clone was seen a few times. The V call is TRBV18, the J call TRBJ1-4; no clear D gene. There are 14 residues in the CDR3. The ends were cut back, 5 bases at V and 0 bases at J, with 7 bases in the middle. Germline CDR1 reads KGHSH; CDR2 reads LQKENI. The CDR3 nucleotides are TGTGCCAGCTCAACGACAACAACTAATGAAAAACTGTTTTTT. This gives the protein CASSTTTTNEKLFF.

The chain recombines TRBV9 with TRBJ2-1, with a weak D call TRBD1 (6 bases). V was trimmed by 0 bases and J by 2 bases, leaving 9 bases between them. The CDR3 sequence is 15 residues long. Per germline, CDR1 SGDLS and CDR2 YYNGEE. The CDR3 reads CASSVVTGPYNEQFF. The CDR3 DNA reads TGTGCCAGCAGCGTAGTAACAGGGCCCTACAATGAGCAGTTCTTC.

This clone was recorded a few times. The chain joins TRBV18 to TRBJ1-1; D ambiguous. The V and J ends lost 5 bases and 0 bases respectively, with 7 bases between them. The CDR3 runs 13 residues. CDR1 and CDR2 from the germline V gene are KGHSH and LQKENI. CDR3 in amino acids: CASSGNMNTEAFF. DNA for the CDR3: TGTGCCAGCTCAGGCAACATGAACACTGAAGCTTTCTTT.

The sample holds one count of this clone. The genes are TRBV7-9 and TRBJ1-2; D might be TRBD1 (5 bases). CDR1 is SEHNR, CDR2 FQNEAQ, per germline (reference sequence). This CDR3 comprises 13 residues. V was trimmed by 2 bases and J by 4 bases, leaving 8 bases between them. For the CDR3, the DNA is TGTGCCAGCAGCTTAATCCAGGGCTATGGCTACACCTTC. Protein product: CASSLIQGYGYTF.

The chain is built from TRBV19 and TRBJ2-1; a possible D gene is TRBD2 (6 bases). The CDR3 is made up of 15 amino acids. In germline, CDR1 is LNHDA, CDR2 SQIVND (reference sequence). V lost 0 bases and J 15 bases, leaving 21 bases between the germline ends. CDR3 amino acids: CASSIDHAGPPSRFF. For the CDR3, the DNA is TGTGCCAGTAGTATAGATCACGCGGGGCCACCCTCGAGGTTCTTC. Using reference TRBV19 and TRBJ2-1 for the parts outside the CDR3, the full variable domain is DGGITQSPKYLFRKEGQNVTLSCEQNLNHDAMYWYRQDPGQGLRLIYYSQIVNDFQKGDIAEGYSVSREKKESFPLTVTSAQKNPTAFYLCASSIDHAGPPSRFFGPGTRLTVL.